This TCR beta chain was captured by sequencing in a study of shared T cell receptors in the human thymus. Here immunoSEQ multiplex PCR was the method, and the copy in TCRdb shows in-frame clones only, minus some. The sample records 600,000 to 900,000 clones, 80% to 90% being singletons. CDR3 length equals 11 residues. V trimming: 5 bases; J trimming: 8 bases; junction bases outside the gene matches: 4. Germline lookup yields CDR1 DFQATT and CDR2 SNEGSKA (reference sequence). A further study also used this sample, focusing on human thymus T cells. That report adds: Resections from corrective heart surgery supplied the thymus tissue. Reports from related research described highly overlapping thymic repertoires among unrelated individuals.

The material sequenced was thymocytes. This TCR derives from a girl under three years old with a congenital heart defect. V is TRBV20-1 and J is TRBJ1-1; TRBD1 matches at 8 bases. CDR3 nucleotide sequence: TGCAGTGCTGGTCGGGACAGGGAAGCTTTCTTT. It encodes CSAGRDREAFF.